This is a list of T cell receptor beta chains from one sample in a study of blood T cell repertoires in COVID-19. Sequencing used immunoSEQ multiplex PCR; TCRdb keeps in-frame clones, though not all of them. The sample shows about 220,000 clones, roughly 85% of them seen only once. The sample taken for sequencing was peripheral blood. These receptors were taken from a woman in her seventies with COVID-19, enrolled during active disease. CDR3s include the opening cysteine and the closing phenylalanine or tryptophan. The order of the fields is V gene, CDR3 protein.

V: TRBV6-2/TRBV6-3; CDR3: CASSLGTGAWAFF
V: TRBV19; CDR3: CASRQVSGANVLTF
V: TRBV11-3; CDR3: CASSLRAGHTEAFF
V: TRBV10-3; CDR3: CAIRSGTINTGELFF
V: TRBV5-8; CDR3: CASSLARGTATDTQYF
V: TRBV7-2; CDR3: CASSQGSGGFYEQYF
V: TRBV6-2/TRBV6-3; CDR3: CASSYPKVAAVSSYEQYF
V: TRBV27; CDR3: CASLPLAGTYNEQFF
V: TRBV5-4; CDR3: CASSLGGQGRLYGYTF
V: TRBV11-3; CDR3: CASSLEGGNSPLHF
V: TRBV14; CDR3: CASSPALPGLASEQYF
V: TRBV7-9; CDR3: CASSQGQGAYEQYF
V: TRBV19; CDR3: CASSILASNQPQHF